The entry that follows covers one T cell receptor (beta chain) sequence. The sample belongs to a study of blood T cell repertoires in COVID-19. CDR1 is MDHEN, CDR2 SYDVKM, per germline. This CDR3 region has 16 residues. V dropped 6 bases and J dropped 7 bases, with 19 bases sitting between them. Authors' methods: Amplifying reference gene primers gave estimates of nucleated cell counts. Repertoires were generated with immunoSEQ multiplex PCR, while TCRdb's copy carries only in-frame clones and drops some. V and J calls and clone size are those listed in that table; D and trimming were worked out from the DNA. The repertoire holds approximately 220,000 clones, around four fifths seen once, with approximately 4.8% in the top ten.

The receptor comes from a woman aged 50 to 60 who had been exposed to COVID-19. J is TRBJ1-6 and V is TRBV28; perhaps TRBD1 as D (6 bases). Material: PBMCs or T cells enriched from blood (not recorded which). CDR3 protein: CASSWAGVPMNSPLHF. CDR3 in DNA: TGTGCCAGCAGCTGGGCAGGGGTTCCTATGAATTCACCCCTCCACTTT.